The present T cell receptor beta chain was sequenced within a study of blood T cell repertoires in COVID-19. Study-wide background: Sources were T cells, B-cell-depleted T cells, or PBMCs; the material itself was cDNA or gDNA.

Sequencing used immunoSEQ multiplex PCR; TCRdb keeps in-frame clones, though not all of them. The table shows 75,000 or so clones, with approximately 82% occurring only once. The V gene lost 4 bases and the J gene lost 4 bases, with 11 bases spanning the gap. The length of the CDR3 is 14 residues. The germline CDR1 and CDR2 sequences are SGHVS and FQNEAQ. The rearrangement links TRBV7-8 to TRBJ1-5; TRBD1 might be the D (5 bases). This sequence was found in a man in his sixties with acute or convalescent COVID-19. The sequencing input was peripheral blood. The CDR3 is CASSSREGNQPQHF. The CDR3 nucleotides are TGTGCCAGCAGCTCCCGGGAGGGGAATCAGCCCCAGCATTTT.